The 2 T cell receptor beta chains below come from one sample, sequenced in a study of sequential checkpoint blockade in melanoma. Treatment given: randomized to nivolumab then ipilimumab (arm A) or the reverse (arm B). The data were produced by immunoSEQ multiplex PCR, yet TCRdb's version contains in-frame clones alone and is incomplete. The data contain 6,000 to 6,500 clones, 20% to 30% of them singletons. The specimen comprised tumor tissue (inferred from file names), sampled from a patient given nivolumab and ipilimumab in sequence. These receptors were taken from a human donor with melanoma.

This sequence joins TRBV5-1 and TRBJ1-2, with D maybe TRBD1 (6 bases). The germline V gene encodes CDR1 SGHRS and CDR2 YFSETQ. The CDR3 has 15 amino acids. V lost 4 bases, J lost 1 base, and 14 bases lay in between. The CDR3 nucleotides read TGCGCCAGCAGCCCACTCCGACAGGATAACTATGGCTACACCTTC. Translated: CASSPLRQDNYGYTF.

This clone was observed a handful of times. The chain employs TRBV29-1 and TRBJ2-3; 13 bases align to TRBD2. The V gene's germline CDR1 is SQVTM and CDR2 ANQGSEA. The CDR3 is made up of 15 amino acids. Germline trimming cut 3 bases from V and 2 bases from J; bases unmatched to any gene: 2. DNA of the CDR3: TGCAGCGTTGATGGGACTAGCGGGGCCACAGATACGCAGTATTTT. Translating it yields CSVDGTSGATDTQYF.